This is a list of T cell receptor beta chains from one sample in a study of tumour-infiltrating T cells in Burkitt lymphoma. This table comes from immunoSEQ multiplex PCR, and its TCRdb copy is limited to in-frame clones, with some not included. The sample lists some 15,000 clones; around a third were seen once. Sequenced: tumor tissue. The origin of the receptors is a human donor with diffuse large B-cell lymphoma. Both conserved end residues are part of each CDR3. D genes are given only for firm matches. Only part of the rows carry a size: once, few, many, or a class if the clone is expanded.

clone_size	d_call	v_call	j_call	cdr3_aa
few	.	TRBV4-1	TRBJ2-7	CASSAGDNSYEQYF
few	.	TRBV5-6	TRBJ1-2	CASSLREGGYGYTF
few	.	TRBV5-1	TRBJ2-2	CASSLGPNTGELFF
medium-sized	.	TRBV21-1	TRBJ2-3	CASSLEVSGRARTDTQYF
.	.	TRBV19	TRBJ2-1	CASSGRGGVGSNEQFF
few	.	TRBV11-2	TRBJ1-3	CASGGNTIYF
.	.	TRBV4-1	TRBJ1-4	CASSQDRRVATNEKLFF
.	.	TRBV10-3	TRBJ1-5	CAISELGDNQPQHF
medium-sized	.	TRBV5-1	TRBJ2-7	CASSLSNSYEQYF
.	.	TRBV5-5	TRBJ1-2	CASSLAQKNYGYTF
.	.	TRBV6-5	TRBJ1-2	CASRALYGYTF
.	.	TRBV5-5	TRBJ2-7	CASSLAVGAGRYEQYF
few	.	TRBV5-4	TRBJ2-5	CASSPGDGGEETQYF
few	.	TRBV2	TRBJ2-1	CASSEVREDNEQFF
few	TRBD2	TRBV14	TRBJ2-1	CASSHRIMTAGDEQFF
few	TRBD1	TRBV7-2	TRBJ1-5	CASSKDGQGERQPQHF
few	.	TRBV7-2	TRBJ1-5	CASSFNRDQPQHF
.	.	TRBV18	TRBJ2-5	CASSPAGTQEAQYF
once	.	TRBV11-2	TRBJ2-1	CASSLGGDEQFF
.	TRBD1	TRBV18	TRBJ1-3	CASSPNTRGLSGNTIYF
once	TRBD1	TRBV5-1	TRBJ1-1	CASSFEGALDTEAFF
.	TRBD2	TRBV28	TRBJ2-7	CASSSGLAGAYEQYF
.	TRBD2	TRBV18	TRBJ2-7	CASSPPRVAGTPNEQYF
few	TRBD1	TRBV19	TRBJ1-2	CASSTPGGSGYTF
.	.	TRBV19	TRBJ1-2	CASTIVRSNYGYTF
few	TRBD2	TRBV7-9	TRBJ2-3	CASSLGGGRSTDTQYF
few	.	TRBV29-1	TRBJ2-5	CSVDPPDRQETQYF
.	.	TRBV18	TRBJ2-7	CASSVASTEGYEQYF
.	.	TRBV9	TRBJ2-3	CASSVSRDGDTDTQYF
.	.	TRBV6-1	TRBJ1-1	CASSGVIHPHTEAFF
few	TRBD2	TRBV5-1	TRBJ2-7	CASSPGTSGKPRHYEQYF
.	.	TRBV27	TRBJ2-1	CASSLSAYSNEQFF
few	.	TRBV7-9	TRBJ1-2	CASSLGNNGYTF
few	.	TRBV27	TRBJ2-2	CASSLAGATGELFF
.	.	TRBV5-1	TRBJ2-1	CASSLAGTNEQFF
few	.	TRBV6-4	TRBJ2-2	CASSDSGGVLFF
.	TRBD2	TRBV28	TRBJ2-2	CASSLPTGRARTGELFF
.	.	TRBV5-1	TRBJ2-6	CASSPVVRDSGANVLTF
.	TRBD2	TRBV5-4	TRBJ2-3	CASSRSGDTDTQYF
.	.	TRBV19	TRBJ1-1	CASFQGLDTEAFF
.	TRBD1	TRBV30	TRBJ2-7	CAWSVDRGYEQYF
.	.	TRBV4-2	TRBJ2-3	CASSQDPSGKGWSTNTQYF
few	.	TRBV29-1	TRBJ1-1	CSVVFRAEAFF
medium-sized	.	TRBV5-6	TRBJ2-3	CASRTTIPDTQYF
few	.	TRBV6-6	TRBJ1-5	CASSSFDFSDQPQHF
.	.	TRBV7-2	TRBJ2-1	CASSLGGSIYNEQFF
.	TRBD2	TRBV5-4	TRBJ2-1	CASSLGFSGSWEQFF
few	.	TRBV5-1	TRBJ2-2	CASKAFRTGELFF
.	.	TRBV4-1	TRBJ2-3	CASSHQGPGTDTQYF
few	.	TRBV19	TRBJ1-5	CASSRGSSNQPQHF
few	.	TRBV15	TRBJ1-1	CATSREPGAEAFF
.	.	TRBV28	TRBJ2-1	CASIGVGVYNEQFF